This T cell receptor beta chain appears in the sequencing data of a study of response to subunit inactivated influenza vaccine (dated by TCRdb to 2016 to 2019). Describing the broader study: To follow how T cells responded to a trivalent subunit inactivated influenza vaccine, the researchers relied on deep quantitative profiling of the T cell receptor repertoire.

Between the V and J ends, shortened by 7 bases and 4 bases respectively, the junction contains 18 bases. The CDR3, cysteine through phenylalanine, is 15 amino acids long. Solely the CDR3 DNA is kept, with 45 bases framed from the first base. Libraries were built with RT-PCR. The listed sequencing device is Illumina HiSeq 2500. TCRdb redid the processing of the public reads, applying fastp at Q25 and MiXCR, and retained in-frame beta chains. Each CDR3 protein gets just one entry, which takes the most common genes and DNA from the rows behind it. This sample has approximately 520,000 distinct CDR3 sequences in its table, and 25% of those were observed once. The top ten constitute approximately 1.9% of the sample. The study at large found these results: The authors suggested that each seasonal influenza vaccination may recruit only a limited number of new T cells.

This clonotype was seen a few times. No cognate antigen has been identified for it. No base-level quality is on record; no much larger clone is a single base apart. This TCR derives from a man in his fifties or sixties who received an inactivated influenza vaccine. Donor details come from another sample of the same person, matched by shared clones. The rearrangement joined TRBV12-3 or TRBV12-4 to TRBJ2-3; the D segment might be TRBD1 or TRBD2, since each matches 5 bases. The material sequenced was CD4+ T cells sorted from PBMCs, taken more than 4 days after vaccination. The DNA sequence reads TGTGCCAGCACCCGGGGCCCAGAAGAGGCAGATACGCAGTATTTT. The encoded protein is CASTRGPEEADTQYF.